Listed below are T cell receptor beta chains from one sample, sequenced in a study of blood T cell repertoires in COVID-19. The assay was immunoSEQ multiplex PCR, and TCRdb's table has in-frame clones only and misses some. The table records 150,000 or so clones, 75% to 90% of them present only once. Sequencing used PBMCs or T cells enriched from blood (not recorded which). Receptors were obtained from a woman aged 40 to 50 who had been exposed to COVID-19. CDR3s include the opening cysteine and the closing phenylalanine or tryptophan. A D gene is named only where the DNA matches it firmly. Expanded clones get a size class; other rows say once, few or many, or leave the size out.

j_call: TRBJ2-1
v_call: TRBV7-9
d_call: .
clone_size: .
cdr3_nt: TGTGCCAGCAGCTTGGTCCGTCAGGGCTCCTACAATGAGCAGTTCTTC
cdr3_aa: CASSLVRQGSYNEQFF

j_call: TRBJ1-3
v_call: TRBV7-8
d_call: TRBD1
clone_size: once
cdr3_nt: TGTGCCAGCAGCTTCGGACAGGGGAGCTCCGGAAACACCATATATTTT
cdr3_aa: CASSFGQGSSGNTIYF

j_call: TRBJ2-1
v_call: TRBV19
d_call: TRBD2
clone_size: .
cdr3_nt: TGTGCCAGTAGACTAGCGGGGGGGTCCTACAATGAGCAGTTCTTC
cdr3_aa: CASRLAGGSYNEQFF

j_call: TRBJ1-1
v_call: TRBV7-3
d_call: TRBD1
clone_size: .
cdr3_nt: TGTGCCAGCAGCTGGGGGACAGGGAGTACTGAAGCTTTCTTT
cdr3_aa: CASSWGTGSTEAFF

j_call: TRBJ2-2
v_call: TRBV4-2
d_call: .
clone_size: .
cdr3_nt: TGTGCCAGCAGCCAAGGTTCGGGGGCCGGGGAGCTGTTTTTT
cdr3_aa: CASSQGSGAGELFF

j_call: TRBJ1-2
v_call: TRBV9
d_call: .
clone_size: .
cdr3_nt: TGTGCCAGCAGCGTAGGAGGGCTTCACAACTATGGCTACACCTTC
cdr3_aa: CASSVGGLHNYGYTF

j_call: TRBJ2-3
v_call: TRBV5-8
d_call: TRBD2
clone_size: .
cdr3_nt: TGTGCCAGCAGCTTAGGGACTAGCGGCACAGATACGCAGTATTTT
cdr3_aa: CASSLGTSGTDTQYF

j_call: TRBJ1-1
v_call: TRBV7-2
d_call: .
clone_size: .
cdr3_nt: TGTGCCAGCAGCGCTCGCTCGGGGACCGGGGGAGCTTTCTTT
cdr3_aa: CASSARSGTGGAFF

j_call: TRBJ2-2
v_call: TRBV5-1
d_call: .
clone_size: .
cdr3_nt: TGCGCCAGCAGCTTCCGGGACACCGGGGAGCTGTTTTTT
cdr3_aa: CASSFRDTGELFF

j_call: TRBJ1-1
v_call: TRBV6-5
d_call: .
clone_size: .
cdr3_nt: TGTGCCAGCAGTTATGTGCGGGACACTGAAGCTTTCTTT
cdr3_aa: CASSYVRDTEAFF

j_call: TRBJ1-5
v_call: TRBV7-9
d_call: TRBD1
clone_size: .
cdr3_nt: TGTGCCAGCAGCTTTGCCGGGACAGGGGAAAATCAGCCCCAGCATTTT
cdr3_aa: CASSFAGTGENQPQHF

j_call: TRBJ1-1
v_call: TRBV4-3
d_call: .
clone_size: .
cdr3_nt: TGCGCCAGCAGCCAAGATCTCGGGGTAACGAACACTGAAGCTTTCTTT
cdr3_aa: CASSQDLGVTNTEAFF

j_call: TRBJ2-5
v_call: TRBV9
d_call: TRBD2
clone_size: .
cdr3_nt: TGTGCCAGCAGCCCCCGAGGGAGGGAGCAAGAGACCCAGTACTTC
cdr3_aa: CASSPRGREQETQYF

j_call: TRBJ1-1
v_call: TRBV6-5
d_call: TRBD1
clone_size: .
cdr3_nt: TGTGCCAGCAGTAATCGGGACAGAGGGAAAGCTTTCTTT
cdr3_aa: CASSNRDRGKAFF

j_call: TRBJ1-1
v_call: TRBV2
d_call: .
clone_size: .
cdr3_nt: TGTGCCAGCAGAGCCCTGGACAGTTCTGAAGCTTTCTTT
cdr3_aa: CASRALDSSEAFF

j_call: TRBJ1-3
v_call: TRBV3-1/TRBV3-2
d_call: TRBD1
clone_size: .
cdr3_nt: TGTGCCAGCAGCCAAGGGGACAGGGGCAGAAACACCATATATTTT
cdr3_aa: CASSQGDRGRNTIYF

j_call: TRBJ2-6
v_call: TRBV29-1
d_call: .
clone_size: .
cdr3_nt: TGCAGCGTTCTATCCCTAGGGGACTCTGGGGCCAACGTCCTGACTTTC
cdr3_aa: CSVLSLGDSGANVLTF

j_call: TRBJ2-5
v_call: TRBV29-1
d_call: TRBD1
clone_size: .
cdr3_nt: TGCAGCGGGTCGGACAGGGGGAGACAAGAGACCCAGTACTTC
cdr3_aa: CSGSDRGRQETQYF

j_call: TRBJ2-7
v_call: TRBV5-1
d_call: .
clone_size: .
cdr3_nt: TGCGCCAGCAGCCAATTCCAGGGGAATAGCTACGAGCAGTACTTC
cdr3_aa: CASSQFQGNSYEQYF

j_call: TRBJ2-7
v_call: TRBV7-9
d_call: TRBD1
clone_size: .
cdr3_nt: TGTGCCAGCAGCCTCCCTCGGACAGGCTACGAGCAGTACTTC
cdr3_aa: CASSLPRTGYEQYF

j_call: TRBJ1-2
v_call: TRBV28
d_call: TRBD1
clone_size: .
cdr3_nt: TGTGCCAGCAGTTCGATACAGGGGGCTTGGGGCTACACCTTC
cdr3_aa: CASSSIQGAWGYTF

j_call: TRBJ2-3
v_call: TRBV6-5
d_call: TRBD1
clone_size: .
cdr3_nt: TGTGCCAGCAGTTACCGGGGACAGTCTAGCACAGATACGCAGTATTTT
cdr3_aa: CASSYRGQSSTDTQYF

j_call: TRBJ2-7
v_call: TRBV28
d_call: TRBD1
clone_size: .
cdr3_nt: TGTGCCAGCAGGGGGACAGGGGGAGACTACGAGCAGTACTTC
cdr3_aa: CASRGTGGDYEQYF

j_call: TRBJ2-7
v_call: TRBV19
d_call: TRBD1
clone_size: .
cdr3_nt: TGTGCCAGTAGGGGGACAGGGGGCCTCTACGAGCAGTACTTC
cdr3_aa: CASRGTGGLYEQYF

j_call: TRBJ2-3
v_call: TRBV6-6
d_call: .
clone_size: .
cdr3_nt: TGTGCCAGCAGGGCAACAGGGTTGGCAGATACGCAGTATTTT
cdr3_aa: CASRATGLADTQYF

j_call: TRBJ1-1
v_call: TRBV20-1
d_call: .
clone_size: once
cdr3_nt: TGCAGTGCCGGGAGGGGCACTGAAGCTTTCTTT
cdr3_aa: CSAGRGTEAFF

j_call: TRBJ2-1
v_call: TRBV27
d_call: .
clone_size: once
cdr3_nt: TGTGCCAGCAGTTTCTTCTGGGGGCGAGTCAATGAGCAGTTCTTC
cdr3_aa: CASSFFWGRVNEQFF

j_call: TRBJ1-2
v_call: TRBV21-1
d_call: .
clone_size: .
cdr3_nt: TGTGCCGGACACAGGTCTAATGGCTACACCTTC
cdr3_aa: CAGHRSNGYTF

j_call: TRBJ2-3
v_call: TRBV3-1/TRBV3-2
d_call: TRBD2
clone_size: .
cdr3_nt: TGTGCCAGCAGCCAAGAGGGGCTAGCGGGAGGGCCGGACGGGACAGATACGCAGTATTTT
cdr3_aa: CASSQEGLAGGPDGTDTQYF

j_call: TRBJ2-2
v_call: TRBV7-8
d_call: .
clone_size: .
cdr3_nt: TGTGCCAGCAGACTGACACGTCTTACGAACACCGGGGAGCTGTTTTTT
cdr3_aa: CASRLTRLTNTGELFF

j_call: TRBJ1-1
v_call: TRBV5-1
d_call: .
clone_size: .
cdr3_nt: TGCGCCAGCAGCTTCGGTTTAAGCGGGGACACTGAAGCTTTCTTT
cdr3_aa: CASSFGLSGDTEAFF

j_call: TRBJ2-1
v_call: TRBV27
d_call: .
clone_size: .
cdr3_nt: TGTGCCAGCAGGTACAGGGACAATGAGCAGTTCTTC
cdr3_aa: CASRYRDNEQFF

j_call: TRBJ2-1
v_call: TRBV5-1
d_call: TRBD2
clone_size: many
cdr3_nt: TGCGCCAGCAGCTGGTTGCGGGGGAGCGACAATGAGCAGTTCTTC
cdr3_aa: CASSWLRGSDNEQFF

j_call: TRBJ2-7
v_call: TRBV7-9
d_call: TRBD1
clone_size: .
cdr3_nt: TGTGCCAGCAGCCTACCACAGGGGAGCTCCTACGAGCAGTACTTC
cdr3_aa: CASSLPQGSSYEQYF

j_call: TRBJ1-1
v_call: TRBV7-2
d_call: .
clone_size: few
cdr3_nt: TGTGCCAGCAGCTTGCTACGGGGGAACACTGAAGCTTTCTTT
cdr3_aa: CASSLLRGNTEAFF

j_call: TRBJ2-2
v_call: TRBV11-2
d_call: .
clone_size: once
cdr3_nt: TGTGCCACCGGTCAGGTTCCGTCGAACACCGGGGAGCTGTTTTTT
cdr3_aa: CATGQVPSNTGELFF

j_call: TRBJ1-5
v_call: TRBV5-5
d_call: .
clone_size: .
cdr3_nt: TGTGCCAGCAGCAGACAGTTTAGCAATCAGCCCCAGCATTTT
cdr3_aa: CASSRQFSNQPQHF

j_call: TRBJ2-6
v_call: TRBV6-6
d_call: .
clone_size: once
cdr3_nt: TGTGCCAGCAGTCGGGGGGCTACAGGGACGGGGGCCAACGTCCTGACTTTC
cdr3_aa: CASSRGATGTGANVLTF

j_call: TRBJ1-1
v_call: TRBV9
d_call: TRBD1
clone_size: .
cdr3_nt: TGTGCCAGCAGCGTGAGACAGGGGTCCACTGAAGCTTTCTTT
cdr3_aa: CASSVRQGSTEAFF

j_call: TRBJ1-1
v_call: TRBV5-4
d_call: .
clone_size: .
cdr3_nt: TGTGCCAGCAGCTTGCAGGGTGAAGCTTTCTTT
cdr3_aa: CASSLQGEAFF

j_call: TRBJ1-5
v_call: TRBV19
d_call: .
clone_size: .
cdr3_nt: TGTGCCAGTAACTCCCTCCATCAGCCCCAGCATTTT
cdr3_aa: CASNSLHQPQHF

j_call: TRBJ2-3
v_call: TRBV7-6
d_call: TRBD2
clone_size: .
cdr3_nt: TGTGCCAGCAGCTTACCCTCTCGGTCTAGCGGGAGGATAGATACGCAGTATTTT
cdr3_aa: CASSLPSRSSGRIDTQYF

j_call: TRBJ2-3
v_call: TRBV6-5
d_call: TRBD1
clone_size: once
cdr3_nt: TGTGCCAGCAGTCCCGGGACAGGGCCAGATACGCAGTATTTT
cdr3_aa: CASSPGTGPDTQYF

j_call: TRBJ2-3
v_call: TRBV10-1
d_call: .
clone_size: .
cdr3_nt: TGCGCCAGCAGTGATAACAGGCGAGATACGCAGTATTTT
cdr3_aa: CASSDNRRDTQYF

j_call: TRBJ2-7
v_call: TRBV7-9
d_call: .
clone_size: .
cdr3_nt: TGTGCCAGCAGCTTAACGACGGGCTCCTACGAGCAGTACTTC
cdr3_aa: CASSLTTGSYEQYF

j_call: TRBJ2-5
v_call: TRBV23-1
d_call: .
clone_size: .
cdr3_nt: TGCGCCAGCAGTCAATCCGGGGTTTTCGAGACCCAGTACTTC
cdr3_aa: CASSQSGVFETQYF

j_call: TRBJ1-1
v_call: TRBV6-5
d_call: .
clone_size: once
cdr3_nt: TGTGCCAGCAGTTCCGAAAGGACTGTTGAAGCTTTCTTT
cdr3_aa: CASSSERTVEAFF

j_call: TRBJ2-3
v_call: TRBV5-1
d_call: .
clone_size: .
cdr3_nt: TGCGCCAGCAGCGGGAGGAAGAACACAGATACGCAGTATTTT
cdr3_aa: CASSGRKNTDTQYF

j_call: TRBJ2-7
v_call: TRBV5-3
d_call: .
clone_size: .
cdr3_nt: TGTGCCAGAAGCCCCTCACCTGGGCACGAGCAGTACTTC
cdr3_aa: CARSPSPGHEQYF

j_call: TRBJ2-7
v_call: TRBV18
d_call: TRBD1
clone_size: .
cdr3_nt: TGTGCCAGCTCACCTCGGACAGGGGTAGACTACGAGCAGTACTTC
cdr3_aa: CASSPRTGVDYEQYF

j_call: TRBJ2-7
v_call: TRBV2
d_call: TRBD1
clone_size: .
cdr3_nt: TGTGCCAGCGGGGACAGGGGGCGGCACGAGCAGTACTTC
cdr3_aa: CASGDRGRHEQYF

j_call: TRBJ1-1
v_call: TRBV18
d_call: .
clone_size: .
cdr3_nt: TGTGCCAGCTCGGCGGCCGTGGCTGAGGCTTTCTTT
cdr3_aa: CASSAAVAEAFF

j_call: TRBJ1-2
v_call: TRBV6-5
d_call: TRBD1
clone_size: .
cdr3_nt: TGTGCCAGCAGCCGGGACAGGGAAGGCTATGGCTACACCTTC
cdr3_aa: CASSRDREGYGYTF

j_call: TRBJ2-1
v_call: TRBV6-4
d_call: TRBD2
clone_size: .
cdr3_nt: TGTGCCAGCAGCCCGACCGGGCTAGCGGGGCTCAATGAGCAGTTCTTC
cdr3_aa: CASSPTGLAGLNEQFF

j_call: TRBJ2-3
v_call: TRBV6-4
d_call: .
clone_size: .
cdr3_nt: TGTGCCATACTCTCAGGGGATACGCAGTATTTT
cdr3_aa: CAILSGDTQYF

j_call: TRBJ2-7
v_call: TRBV20-1
d_call: .
clone_size: .
cdr3_nt: TGCAGTGCTAGATCGTCCTACGAGCAGTACTTC
cdr3_aa: CSARSSYEQYF